This T cell receptor beta chain was identified during a study of blood T cell repertoires in COVID-19. Study as a whole: Researchers got acute and convalescent COVID-19 samples from the United States, Italy and Spain.

The CDR3 has 14 residues. Germline values: CDR1 MNHEY, CDR2 SVGAGI. The V segment lost 5 bases and the J segment 6 bases; nucleotides outside the gene matches: 4. Source study methods: Reference gene primer amplification in the assay estimated nucleated cell counts. TCRdb keeps only in-frame clones here, not all; method: immunoSEQ multiplex PCR. That table supplies the V and J calls and clone size; D and trimming were determined from the DNA. Here the sample spans 200,000 to 250,000 clones, roughly four fifths being singletons. Specimen: PBMCs or T cells enriched from blood (not recorded which). The origin of this receptor is a man aged 55 to 69 who had recovered from COVID-19. The chain links TRBV6-5 to TRBJ1-4; 9 nucleotides agree with TRBD1. CDR3 sequence: CASSPRDRDEKLFF. DNA for the CDR3: TGTGCCAGCAGTCCTCGGGACAGGGATGAAAAACTGTTTTTT.